This T cell receptor beta chain was sequenced for a study of cytomegalovirus exposure and HLA in healthy donors. Study details: Among 398 genotyped donors, around 82% fell in the Caucasian-associated ancestry cluster.

The PCR used 60 Vbeta and 13 Jbeta primers. Profiled with immunoSEQ multiplex PCR; TCRdb holds only in-frame clones, not every one. The table has 95,000 or so clones, 65% to 90% seen once. All donors participated as healthy donors of bone marrow. The CDR3 sequence is 16 residues long. With regard to this clone: Its antigen is not known.

Study-wide results and caveats: As a later analysis revealed, most CMV-associated TCR beta chains appeared HLA-restricted.

The sample was PBMCs. The rearrangement joins TRBV21-1 to TRBJ2-1; TRBD2 is the table's D call and was not checked against the DNA. TRBV21-1 is annotated as a pseudogene. The TCR originated in a woman aged 70-85 years in good health and CMV-seropositive. Written as DNA, the CDR3 is TGTGCCAGCAAGTTAAAGCGGGAGAGGATTCGCAATGAGCAGTTCTTC. Translation gives CASKLKRERIRNEQFF.